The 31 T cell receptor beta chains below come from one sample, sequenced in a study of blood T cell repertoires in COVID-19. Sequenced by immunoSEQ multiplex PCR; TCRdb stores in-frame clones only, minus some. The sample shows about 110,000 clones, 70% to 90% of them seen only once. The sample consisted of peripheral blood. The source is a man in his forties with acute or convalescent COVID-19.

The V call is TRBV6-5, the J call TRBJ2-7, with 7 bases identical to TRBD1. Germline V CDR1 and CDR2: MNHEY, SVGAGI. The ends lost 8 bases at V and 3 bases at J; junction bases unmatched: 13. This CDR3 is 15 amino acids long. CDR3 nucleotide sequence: TGTGCCAGCCGAAAGGTTGGGGACAGCATCTACGAGCAGTACTTC. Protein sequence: CASRKVGDSIYEQYF.

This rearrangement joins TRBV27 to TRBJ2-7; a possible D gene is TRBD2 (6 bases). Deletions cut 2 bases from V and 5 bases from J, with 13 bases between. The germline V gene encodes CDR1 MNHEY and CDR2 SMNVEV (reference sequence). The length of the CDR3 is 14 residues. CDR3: CASSLRGKANEQYF. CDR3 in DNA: TGTGCCAGCAGTTTACGGGGGAAGGCAAACGAGCAGTACTTC.

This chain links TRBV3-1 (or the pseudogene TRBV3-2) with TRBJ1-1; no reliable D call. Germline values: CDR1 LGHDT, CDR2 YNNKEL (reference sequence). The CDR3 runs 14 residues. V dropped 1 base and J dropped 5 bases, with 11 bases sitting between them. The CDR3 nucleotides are TGTGCCAGCAGCCAAGGTCACAGATATACTGAAGCTTTCTTT. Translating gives CASSQGHRYTEAFF.

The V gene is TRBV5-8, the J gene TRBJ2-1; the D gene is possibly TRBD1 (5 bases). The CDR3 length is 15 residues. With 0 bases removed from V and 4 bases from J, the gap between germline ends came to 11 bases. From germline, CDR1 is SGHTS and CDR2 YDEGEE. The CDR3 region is CASSLGLQAYNEQFF. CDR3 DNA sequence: TGTGCCAGCAGCTTGGGCCTACAGGCGTACAATGAGCAGTTCTTC.

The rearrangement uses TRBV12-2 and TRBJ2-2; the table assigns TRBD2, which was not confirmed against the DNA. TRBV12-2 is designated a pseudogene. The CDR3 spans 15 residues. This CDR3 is CASRLVLVSTGELFF. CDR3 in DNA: TGTGCAAGTCGCTTAGTACTGGTGAGTACCGGGGAGCTGTTTTTT.

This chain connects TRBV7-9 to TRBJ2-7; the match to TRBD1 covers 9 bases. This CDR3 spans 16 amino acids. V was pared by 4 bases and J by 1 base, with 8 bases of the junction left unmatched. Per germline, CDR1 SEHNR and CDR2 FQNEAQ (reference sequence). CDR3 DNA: TGTGCCAGCAGCTACAGCGGGACAGGGTTATCCTACGAGCAGTACTTC. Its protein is CASSYSGTGLSYEQYF.

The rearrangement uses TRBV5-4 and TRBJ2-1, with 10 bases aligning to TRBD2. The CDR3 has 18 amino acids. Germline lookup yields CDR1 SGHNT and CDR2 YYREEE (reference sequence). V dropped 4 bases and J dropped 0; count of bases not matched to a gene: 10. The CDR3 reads CASSTRGAGGSSYNEQFF. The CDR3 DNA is TGTGCCAGCAGCACCAGGGGAGCGGGGGGGAGCTCCTACAATGAGCAGTTCTTC.

In DNA, the CDR3 is TGTGCCAGCAGAAGGACTAGCGGGACTGCTAGTAAGACCCAGTACTTC. Translating gives CASRRTSGTASKTQYF. The chain recombines TRBV28 with TRBJ2-5, with TRBD2 matching 12 bases. Trimming took 6 bases from V and 6 from J; bases not matched to a gene: 11. Per the germline V gene, CDR1 is MDHEN and CDR2 is SYDVKM. CDR3 length: 16 residues.

The CDR3 nucleotides read TGTGCCAGCAGCTTAGAGGGACAGGTTTATAGCAATCAGCCCCAGCATTTT. Translating it yields CASSLEGQVYSNQPQHF. The gene calls are TRBV7-6 and TRBJ1-5; 8 nucleotides agree with TRBD1. Germline V CDR1 and CDR2: SGHVS, FNYEAQ. This CDR3 is 17 amino acids long. J gave up 0 bases and V 1 base, and 5 bases lay outside the gene matches.

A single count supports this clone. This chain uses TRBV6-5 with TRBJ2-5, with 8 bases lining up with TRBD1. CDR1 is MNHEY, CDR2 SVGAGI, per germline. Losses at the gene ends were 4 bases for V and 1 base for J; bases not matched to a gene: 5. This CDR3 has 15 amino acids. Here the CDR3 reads CASSWSRGLQETQYF. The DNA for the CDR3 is TGTGCCAGCAGTTGGAGCAGGGGGCTCCAAGAGACCCAGTACTTC.

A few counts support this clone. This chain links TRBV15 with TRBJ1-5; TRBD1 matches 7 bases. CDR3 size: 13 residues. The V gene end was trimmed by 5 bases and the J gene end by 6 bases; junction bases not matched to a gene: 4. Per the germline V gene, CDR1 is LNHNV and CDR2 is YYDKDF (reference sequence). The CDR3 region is CATSRQGGQPQHF. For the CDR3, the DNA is TGTGCCACCAGCCGACAGGGAGGTCAGCCCCAGCATTTT.

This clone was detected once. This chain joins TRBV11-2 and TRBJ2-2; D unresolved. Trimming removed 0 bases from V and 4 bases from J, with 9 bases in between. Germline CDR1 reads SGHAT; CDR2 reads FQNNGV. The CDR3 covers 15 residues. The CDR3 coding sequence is TGTGCCAGCAGCTTAGATCCAGTCAGCACCGGGGAGCTGTTTTTT. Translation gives CASSLDPVSTGELFF.

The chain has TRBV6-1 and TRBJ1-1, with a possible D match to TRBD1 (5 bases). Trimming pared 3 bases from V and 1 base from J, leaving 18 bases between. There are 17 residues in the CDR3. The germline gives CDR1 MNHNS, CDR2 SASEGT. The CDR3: CASSEMGSGQANTEAFF. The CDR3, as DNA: TGTGCCAGCAGTGAGATGGGTTCAGGGCAGGCGAACACTGAAGCTTTCTTT.

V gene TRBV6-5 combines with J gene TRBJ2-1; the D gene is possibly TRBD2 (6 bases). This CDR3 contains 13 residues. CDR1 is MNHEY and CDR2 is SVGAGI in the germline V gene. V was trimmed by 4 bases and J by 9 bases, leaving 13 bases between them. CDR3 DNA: TGTGCCAGCAGTTGGAGGGCGATGGGTGAGCAGTTCTTC. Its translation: CASSWRAMGEQFF.

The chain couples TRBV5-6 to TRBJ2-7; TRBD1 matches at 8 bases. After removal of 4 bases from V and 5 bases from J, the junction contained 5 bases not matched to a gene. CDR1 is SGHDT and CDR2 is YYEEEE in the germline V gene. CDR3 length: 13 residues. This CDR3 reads CASSPDRVHEQYF. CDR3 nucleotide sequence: TGTGCCAGCAGCCCGGACAGGGTGCACGAGCAGTACTTC.

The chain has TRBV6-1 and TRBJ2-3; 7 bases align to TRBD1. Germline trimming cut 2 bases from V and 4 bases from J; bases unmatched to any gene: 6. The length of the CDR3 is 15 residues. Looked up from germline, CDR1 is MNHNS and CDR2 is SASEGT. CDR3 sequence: CASSEHQGVSDTQYF. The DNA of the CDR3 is TGTGCCAGCAGTGAACACCAGGGGGTCTCAGATACGCAGTATTTT.

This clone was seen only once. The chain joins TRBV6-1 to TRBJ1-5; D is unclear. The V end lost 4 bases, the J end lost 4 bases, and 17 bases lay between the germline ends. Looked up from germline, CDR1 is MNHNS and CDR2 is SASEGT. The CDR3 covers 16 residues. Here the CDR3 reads CASSAPGGGSNQPQHF. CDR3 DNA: TGTGCCAGCAGTGCTCCGGGTGGAGGGTCTAATCAGCCCCAGCATTTT.

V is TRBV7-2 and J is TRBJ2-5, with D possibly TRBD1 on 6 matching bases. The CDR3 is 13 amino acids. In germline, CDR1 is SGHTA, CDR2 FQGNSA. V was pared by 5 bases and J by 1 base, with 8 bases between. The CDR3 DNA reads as TGTGCCAGCAGCAAGGACAGCCAAGAGACCCAGTACTTC. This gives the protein CASSKDSQETQYF.

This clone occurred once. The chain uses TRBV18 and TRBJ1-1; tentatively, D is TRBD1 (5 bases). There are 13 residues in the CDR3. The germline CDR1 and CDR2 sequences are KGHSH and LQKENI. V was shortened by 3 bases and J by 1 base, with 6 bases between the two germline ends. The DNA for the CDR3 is TGTGCCAGCTCACCCCAGGGGAACACTGAAGCTTTCTTT. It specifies CASSPQGNTEAFF.

As DNA, the CDR3 is TGTGCCAGCAGTTACTCGAGACAAATAAACACTGAAGCTTTCTTT. This sequence encodes CASSYSRQINTEAFF. V usage is TRBV6-5 and J usage is TRBJ1-1; D not resolved. Germline lookup yields CDR1 MNHEY and CDR2 SVGAGI. There are 15 residues in the CDR3. Trimming shortened V by 0 bases and J by 2 bases, and 10 bases separated the two germline ends.

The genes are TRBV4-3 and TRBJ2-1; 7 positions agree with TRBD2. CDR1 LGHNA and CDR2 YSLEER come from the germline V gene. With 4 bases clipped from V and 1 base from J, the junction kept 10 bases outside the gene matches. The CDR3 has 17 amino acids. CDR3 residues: CASSRKRGVTSYNEQFF. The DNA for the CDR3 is TGCGCCAGCAGCCGAAAACGGGGGGTTACATCCTACAATGAGCAGTTCTTC.

The chain's CDR3 is CASSYPRTGGRETQYF. CDR3 nucleotide sequence: TGTGCCAGCAGTTACCCCCGGACAGGGGGCCGGGAGACCCAGTACTTC. The V and J genes are TRBV6-5 and TRBJ2-5; 11 nucleotides align to TRBD1. J was trimmed by 5 bases and V by 2 bases; bases with no gene match: 7. Germline-derived CDR1 and CDR2 are MNHEY and SVGAGI. CDR3 length: 16 amino acids.

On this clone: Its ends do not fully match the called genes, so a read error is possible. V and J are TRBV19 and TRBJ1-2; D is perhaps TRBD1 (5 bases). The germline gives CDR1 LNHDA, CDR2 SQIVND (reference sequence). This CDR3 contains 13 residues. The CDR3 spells CASRIGVEDGYTF. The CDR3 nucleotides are TGTGCCAGTAGAATAGGGGTCGAGGATGGCTACACCTTC.

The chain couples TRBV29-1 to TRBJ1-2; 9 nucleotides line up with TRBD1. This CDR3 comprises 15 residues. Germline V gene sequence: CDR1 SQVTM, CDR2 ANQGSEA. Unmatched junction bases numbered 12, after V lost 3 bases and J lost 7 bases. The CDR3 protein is CSVDPLGTGRFGYTF. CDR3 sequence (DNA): TGCAGCGTTGATCCCCTAGGGACAGGGCGGTTTGGCTACACCTTC.

The DNA for the CDR3 is TGTGCCAGTAGTATTGGGCAGTTTAGCAATCAGCCCCAGCATTTT. Its translation: CASSIGQFSNQPQHF. The J gene is TRBJ1-5, the V gene TRBV19; D is unresolved. V dropped 3 bases and J dropped 0 bases, with 9 bases sitting between them. Germline loops: CDR1 LNHDA, CDR2 SQIVND (reference sequence). This CDR3 comprises 15 residues.

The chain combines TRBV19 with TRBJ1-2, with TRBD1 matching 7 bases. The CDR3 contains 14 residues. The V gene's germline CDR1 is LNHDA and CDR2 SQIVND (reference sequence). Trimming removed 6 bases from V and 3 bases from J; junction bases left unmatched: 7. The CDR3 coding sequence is TGTGCCAGTAGCAGACAGGGCCTCTACTATGGCTACACCTTC. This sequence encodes CASSRQGLYYGYTF.

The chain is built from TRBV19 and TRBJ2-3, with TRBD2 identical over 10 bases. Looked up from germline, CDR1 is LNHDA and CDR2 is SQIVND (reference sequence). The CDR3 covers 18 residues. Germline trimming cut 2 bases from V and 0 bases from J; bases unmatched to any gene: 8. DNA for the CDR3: TGTGCCAGTAGTATATTTAGCGGGGGGCTCACTAGCACAGATACGCAGTATTTT. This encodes CASSIFSGGLTSTDTQYF.

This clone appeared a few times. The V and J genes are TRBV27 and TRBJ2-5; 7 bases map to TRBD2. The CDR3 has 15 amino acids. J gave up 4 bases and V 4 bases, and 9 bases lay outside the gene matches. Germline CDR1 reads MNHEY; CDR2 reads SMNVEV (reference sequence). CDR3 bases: TGTGCCAGCAGTTACCTGGGGCGCGGGGGAGAGACCCAGTACTTC. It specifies CASSYLGRGGETQYF.

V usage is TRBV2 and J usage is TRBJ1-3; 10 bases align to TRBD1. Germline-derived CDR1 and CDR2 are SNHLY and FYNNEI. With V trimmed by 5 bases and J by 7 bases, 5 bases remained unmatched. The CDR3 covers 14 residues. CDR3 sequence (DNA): TGTGCCAGCAGTCGGGACAGGGGCGGCAACACCATATATTTT. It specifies CASSRDRGGNTIYF.

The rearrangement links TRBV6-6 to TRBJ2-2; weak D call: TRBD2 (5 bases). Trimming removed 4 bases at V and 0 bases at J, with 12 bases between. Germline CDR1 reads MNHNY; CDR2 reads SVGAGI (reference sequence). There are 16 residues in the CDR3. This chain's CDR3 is CASSLRGAPNTGELFF. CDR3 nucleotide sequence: TGTGCCAGCAGTTTACGGGGAGCTCCGAACACCGGGGAGCTGTTTTTT.

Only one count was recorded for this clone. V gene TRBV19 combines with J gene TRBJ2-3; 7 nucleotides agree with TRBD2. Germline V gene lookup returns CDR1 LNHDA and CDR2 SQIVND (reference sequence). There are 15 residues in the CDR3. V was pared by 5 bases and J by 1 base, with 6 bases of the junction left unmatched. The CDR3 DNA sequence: TGTGCCAGTAGTGTCCGGGGGGTGGGCACAGATACGCAGTATTTT. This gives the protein CASSVRGVGTDTQYF.